The 26 T cell receptor beta chains listed next were all sequenced from one sample in a study of early T cells in non-severe SARS-CoV-2 infection. A single record per CDR3 protein comes from TCRdb applying MiXCR to the 5' RACE reads. The sample comprises roughly 29,000 distinct CDR3 sequences, roughly 5% of which are singletons, and over 10% rests with the top ten. Input material: whole blood. The origin of the receptors is an adult who was a healthcare worker with PCR-confirmed SARS-CoV-2 infection or an uninfected control (not recorded which).

This clonotype was counted many times. J is TRBJ2-5 and V is TRBV7-2; TRBD2 agrees at 11 bases. Germline V gene lookup returns CDR1 SGHTA and CDR2 FQGNSA. The CDR3 has 16 amino acids. V shed 1 base and J 7 bases; nucleotides not matched to a gene: 8. As DNA, the CDR3 is TGTGCCAGCAGCTTAGAAGGGACTAGCGGACCTAGGACCCAGTACTTC. It specifies CASSLEGTSGPRTQYF.

This clonotype was seen only a few times. CDR3 residues: CASGGTGYTF. CDR3 bases: TGTGCCAGCGGAGGCACTGGCTACACCTTC. This chain links TRBV9 with TRBJ1-2; D gene uncertain. Germline values: CDR1 SGDLS, CDR2 YYNGEE. Trimming shortened V by 7 bases and J by 7 bases, and 8 bases separated the two germline ends. This CDR3 spans 10 amino acids. The full variable domain, completed using reference TRBV9 and TRBJ1-2, is DSGVTQTPKHLITATGQRVTLRCSPRSGDLSVYWYQQSLDQGLQFLIQYYNGEERAKGNILERFSAQQFPDLHSELNLSSLELGDSALYFCASGGTGYTFGSGTRLTVV.

This clonotype has a count of ten or more. The rearrangement joins TRBV20-1 to TRBJ2-3, with D perhaps matching TRBD1 or TRBD2 (5 bases each). There are 15 residues in the CDR3. Per germline, CDR1 DFQATT and CDR2 SNEGSKA (reference sequence). V was shortened by 5 bases and J by 4 bases, with 19 bases between the two germline ends. CDR3 region: CSAPLQAGSPDTQYF. In DNA, the CDR3 is TGCAGTGCTCCCCTACAGGCAGGGAGTCCAGATACGCAGTATTTT.

This clonotype occurred many times. V and J are TRBV12-3 or TRBV12-4 and TRBJ2-7; D ambiguous. V lost 5 bases and J lost 4, with 9 bases in between. The CDR3 covers 12 residues. CDR3 in amino acids: CASSTPGYEQYF. Written as DNA, the CDR3 is TGTGCCAGCAGTACCCCCGGGTACGAGCAGTACTTC.

This clonotype was seen ten or more times. This chain links TRBV20-1 with TRBJ1-2; possibly TRBD1 for D (5 bases). The CDR3 runs to 15 residues. CDR1 DFQATT and CDR2 SNEGSKA come from the germline V gene (reference sequence). V was shortened by 2 bases and J by 2 bases, with 15 bases between the two germline ends. CDR3 amino acids: CSARSLRVGNYGYTF. The CDR3 DNA follows: TGCAGTGCTAGAAGTCTCAGGGTGGGGAACTATGGCTACACCTTC.

This clonotype was detected many times. CDR3 bases: TGTGCCAGCAGTTACTCGAATCACGGACCCTGGGGCAATCAGCCCCAGCATTTT. Translated, it gives CASSYSNHGPWGNQPQHF. The chain recombines TRBV6-7 with TRBJ1-5; D gene uncertain. TRBV6-7 is annotated as an ORF whose role is uncertain. The CDR3 runs to 18 residues. V was pared by 0 bases and J by 2 bases, with 17 bases between.

This clonotype was picked up many times. The V gene is TRBV28, the J gene TRBJ1-5; D might be TRBD1 (5 bases). The length of the CDR3 is 13 residues. Germline CDR1 is MDHEN and CDR2 is SYDVKM. V was pared by 4 bases and J by 3 bases, with 7 bases between. CDR3 DNA sequence: TGTGCCAGCAGTTCAGGGTCCAATCAGCCCCAGCATTTT. This gives the protein CASSSGSNQPQHF.

The rearrangement uses TRBV6-1 and TRBJ2-7, with TRBD2 matching over 9 bases. The germline gives CDR1 MNHNS, CDR2 SASEGT. This CDR3 is 15 amino acids long. Unmatched junction bases numbered 5, after V lost 3 bases and J lost 2 bases. The CDR3 DNA is TGTGCCAGCAGTGAGGGACTAGCTTTCCCCTACGAGCAGTACTTC. Protein product: CASSEGLAFPYEQYF.

The V and J genes are TRBV28 and TRBJ2-1, with 12 bases fitting TRBD2. The CDR3 extends over 18 amino acids. Germline CDR1 reads MDHEN; CDR2 reads SYDVKM. The V gene end was trimmed by 3 bases and the J gene end by 4 bases; junction bases not matched to a gene: 10. The DNA of the CDR3 is TGTGCCAGCAGTTTTCCTAGCGGGAGGGCCACCCTATACAATGAGCAGTTCTTC. It translates to CASSFPSGRATLYNEQFF.

Written as DNA, the CDR3 is TGTGCCAGCAGCCCAGGGACAGATTCCGCTTTCTTT. It encodes CASSPGTDSAFF. The gene calls are TRBV7-6 and TRBJ1-1, with 7 bases identical to TRBD1. The CDR3 covers 12 residues. Germline CDR1 is SGHVS and CDR2 is FNYEAQ. J gave up 11 bases and V 5 bases, and 8 bases lay outside the gene matches.

CDR3 DNA sequence: TGTGCCAGCAGTCTCCAACCAGGGGCCGTTATGAACACTGAAGCTTTCTTT. Protein sequence: CASSLQPGAVMNTEAFF. The V call is TRBV6-1, the J call TRBJ1-1, with D tentatively TRBD1 (6 bases). Germline CDR1 MNHNS, CDR2 SASEGT. The CDR3 totals 17 residues. Trimming left V 5 bases short and J 0 bases short, with 19 bases between.

This clonotype is judged medium-sized (0.01 to 0.1%). The rearrangement links TRBV7-9 to TRBJ2-3, with D maybe TRBD2 (6 bases). V gave up 3 bases and J gave up 4 bases, with 14 bases separating them. Germline assignment: CDR1 SEHNR and CDR2 FQNEAQ (reference sequence). CDR3 size: 15 residues. CDR3: CASSFKGRPSDTQYF. The DNA of the CDR3 is TGTGCCAGCAGCTTTAAGGGGAGGCCGTCAGATACGCAGTATTTT.

This clonotype was seen many times. This sequence joins TRBV15 and TRBJ2-7, with 11 bases aligning to TRBD1. Germline trimming cut 1 base from V and 4 bases from J; bases unmatched to any gene: 3. CDR3 length: 15 residues. Per the germline V gene, CDR1 is LNHNV and CDR2 is YYDKDF (reference sequence). The CDR3 sequence: CATSRGRDRGYEQYF. The CDR3 DNA is TGTGCCACCAGCAGAGGCCGGGACAGGGGGTACGAGCAGTACTTC.

This clonotype has a handful of counts. The chain has TRBV7-3 and TRBJ2-2; D unclear. V lost 6 bases, J lost 1 base, and 9 bases lay in between. Germline CDR1 and CDR2: SGHTA and FQGTGA. The CDR3 has 14 residues. CDR3 DNA: TGTGCCAGCAGGGAATCGGTGAACACCGGGGAGCTGTTTTTT. This gives the protein CASRESVNTGELFF.

The chain recombines TRBV11-2 with TRBJ2-2; 7 nucleotides align to TRBD1. V lost 8 bases and J lost 0; bases outside the gene matches: 9. There are 16 residues in the CDR3. Germline V gene data show CDR1 as SGHAT and CDR2 as FQNNGV. This CDR3 reads CASLRIGGANTGELFF. CDR3 coding DNA: TGTGCCAGCCTCAGGATAGGGGGCGCGAACACCGGGGAGCTGTTTTTT.

The table lists this clonotype with many counts. The J gene is TRBJ2-7, the V gene TRBV12-3 or TRBV12-4, with a tentative D call TRBD1 (5 bases). V was trimmed by 6 bases and J by 2 bases, leaving 14 bases between them. The CDR3 is 14 amino acids. CDR3 DNA: TGTGCCAGCAGCCCGGACACCGTAACCTACGAGCAGTACTTC. Translated: CASSPDTVTYEQYF.

This clonotype was counted many times. The J gene is TRBJ2-3, the V gene TRBV6-4; D assignment may be TRBD1 or TRBD2 (5 bases each). V was clipped by 6 bases and J by 2 bases, with 12 bases between them. The CDR3 has 14 amino acids. From germline, CDR1 is MRHNA and CDR2 SNTAGT. CDR3 in amino acids: CASSRDETTDTQYF. As DNA, the CDR3 is TGTGCCAGCAGCCGGGACGAAACCACAGATACGCAGTATTTT.

This clonotype was seen repeatedly, ten times or more. The chain carries TRBV12-3 or TRBV12-4 and TRBJ1-1, with D unclear. This CDR3 has 13 residues. Trimming pared 5 bases from V and 3 bases from J, leaving 10 bases between. The chain's CDR3 is CASSVRQHTEAFF. DNA for the CDR3: TGTGCCAGCAGTGTTCGGCAGCACACTGAAGCTTTCTTT.

This clonotype was seen more than once but under ten times. V is TRBV5-1 and J is TRBJ2-3; D may be TRBD2 (6 bases). Germline V CDR1 and CDR2: SGHRS, YFSETQ. Deletions cut 0 bases from V and 5 bases from J, with 10 bases between. The CDR3 totals 14 residues. The CDR3 nucleotides are TGCGCCAGCAGCTTGGCCACGGAGGGAGATACGCAGTATTTT. This encodes CASSLATEGDTQYF.

This clonotype was seen repeatedly, ten times or more. The rearrangement uses TRBV5-1 and TRBJ1-1, with D tentatively TRBD1 (6 bases). This CDR3 spans 14 amino acids. V was shortened by 0 bases and J by 1 base, with 7 bases between the two germline ends. In germline, CDR1 is SGHRS, CDR2 YFSETQ. This CDR3 is CASSLEGQNTEAFF. CDR3 coding DNA: TGCGCCAGCAGCTTGGAGGGACAGAACACTGAAGCTTTCTTT.

This clonotype was counted at least ten times. The rearrangement joins TRBV20-1 to TRBJ2-2; TRBD2 agrees at 16 bases. The CDR3 contains 15 residues. Germline-derived CDR1 and CDR2 are DFQATT and SNEGSKA (reference sequence). Trimming took 3 bases from V and 6 from J; bases not matched to a gene: 1. Here the CDR3 reads CSARGLAGGPGELFF. In nucleotides, the CDR3 is TGCAGTGCTAGGGGACTAGCGGGAGGGCCCGGGGAGCTGTTTTTT.

The DNA for the CDR3 is TGTGCCAGCAGCCGTTCCGGGCTGGACACCGGGGAGCTGTTTTTT. It translates to CASSRSGLDTGELFF. The chain is built from TRBV7-6 and TRBJ2-2; D remains ambiguous. Trimming removed 5 bases at V and 3 bases at J, with 13 bases between. Looked up from germline, CDR1 is SGHVS and CDR2 is FNYEAQ. The CDR3 loop spans 15 amino acids.

This clonotype was seen repeatedly, ten times or more. This sequence joins TRBV11-1 and TRBJ2-6; no definite D call. Germline CDR1 SGHAT, CDR2 FQDESV (reference sequence). Trimming left V 6 bases short and J 4 bases short, with 13 bases between. The CDR3 runs 15 residues. CDR3 sequence: CASRPGAAGANVLTF. CDR3 DNA: TGTGCCAGCAGACCGGGTGCGGCCGGGGCCAACGTCCTGACTTTC. Complete variable domain (other parts from reference TRBV11-1 and TRBJ2-6): EAEVAQSPRYKITEKSQAVAFWCDPISGHATLYWYRQILGQGPELLVQFQDESVVDDSQLPKDRFSAERLKGVDSTLKIQPAELGDSAMYLCASRPGAAGANVLTFGAGSRLTVL.

The table lists this clonotype with many counts. The chain joins TRBV7-3 to TRBJ2-5; 9 positions agree with TRBD2. Germline V CDR1 and CDR2: SGHTA, FQGTGA. There are 16 residues in the CDR3. The junction had 9 bases not matched to a gene; V was cut back by 5 bases and J by 2 bases. The CDR3 nucleotides are TGTGCCAGCAGCCGGAAGCCGAGCGGGGGGCAAGAGACCCAGTACTTC. The encoded protein is CASSRKPSGGQETQYF.

The chain links TRBV19 to TRBJ1-1; 9 positions match TRBD1. Trimming took 6 bases from V and 1 from J; bases not matched to a gene: 6. Germline CDR1 is LNHDA and CDR2 is SQIVND (reference sequence). The CDR3 extends over 15 amino acids. CDR3 sequence (DNA): TGTGCCAGTAGGCCACCGGGACAGGGGAACACTGAAGCTTTCTTT. Translated: CASRPPGQGNTEAFF.

The chain links TRBV5-4 to TRBJ2-7; 7 bases agree with TRBD1. CDR1 and CDR2 (germline): SGHNT, YYREEE (reference sequence). This CDR3 contains 14 residues. The trim removed 0 bases at V and 0 bases at J, leaving 0 bases unmatched. For the CDR3, the DNA is TGTGCCAGCAGCTTGGGGGACAGCTCCTACGAGCAGTACTTC. It yields the protein CASSLGDSSYEQYF.